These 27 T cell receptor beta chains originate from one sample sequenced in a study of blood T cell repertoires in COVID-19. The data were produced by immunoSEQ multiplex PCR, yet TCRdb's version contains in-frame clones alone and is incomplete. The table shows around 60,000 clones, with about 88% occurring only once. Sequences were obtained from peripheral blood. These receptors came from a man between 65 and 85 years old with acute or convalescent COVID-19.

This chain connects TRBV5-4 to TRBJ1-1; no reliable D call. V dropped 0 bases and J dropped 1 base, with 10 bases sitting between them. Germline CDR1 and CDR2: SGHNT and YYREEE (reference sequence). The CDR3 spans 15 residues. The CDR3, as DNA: TGTGCCAGCAGCTTGGAGGAAGCAGGGAACACTGAAGCTTTCTTT. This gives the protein CASSLEEAGNTEAFF.

CDR3 DNA sequence: TGTGCCAGCAGTCCTAAGACAGGGGATGCGAACTATGGCTACACCTTC. Translation gives CASSPKTGDANYGYTF. The rearrangement links TRBV7-9 to TRBJ1-2, with TRBD1 matching over 8 bases. V was pared by 6 bases and J by 2 bases, with 11 bases of the junction left unmatched. CDR3 size: 16 residues. Germline loops: CDR1 SEHNR, CDR2 FQNEAQ (reference sequence).

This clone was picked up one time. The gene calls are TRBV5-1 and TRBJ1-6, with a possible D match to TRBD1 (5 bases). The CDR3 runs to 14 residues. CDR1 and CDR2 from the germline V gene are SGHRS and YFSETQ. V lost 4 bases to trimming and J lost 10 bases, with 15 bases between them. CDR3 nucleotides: TGCGCCAGCAGCCGAGAAGGGGCCAGATCACCCCTCCACTTT. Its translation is CASSREGARSPLHF.

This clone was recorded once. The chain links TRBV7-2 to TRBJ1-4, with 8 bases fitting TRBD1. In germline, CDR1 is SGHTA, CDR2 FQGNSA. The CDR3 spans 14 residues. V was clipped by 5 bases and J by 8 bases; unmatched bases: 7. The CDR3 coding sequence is TGTGCCAGCAGCCCAGACAGGGGAAGCGAAAAACTGTTTTTT. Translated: CASSPDRGSEKLFF.

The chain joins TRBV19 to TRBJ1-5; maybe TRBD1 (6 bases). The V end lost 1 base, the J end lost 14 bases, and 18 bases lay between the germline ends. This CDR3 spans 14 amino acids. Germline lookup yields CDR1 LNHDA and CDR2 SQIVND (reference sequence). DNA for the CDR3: TGTGCCAGTAGTATAGGAGGGGGTGGACCTAAGAAGCATTTT. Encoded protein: CASSIGGGGPKKHF. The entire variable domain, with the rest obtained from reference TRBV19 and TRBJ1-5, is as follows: DGGITQSPKYLFRKEGQNVTLSCEQNLNHDAMYWYRQDPGQGLRLIYYSQIVNDFQKGDIAEGYSVSREKKESFPLTVTSAQKNPTAFYLCASSIGGGGPKKHFGDGTRLSIL.

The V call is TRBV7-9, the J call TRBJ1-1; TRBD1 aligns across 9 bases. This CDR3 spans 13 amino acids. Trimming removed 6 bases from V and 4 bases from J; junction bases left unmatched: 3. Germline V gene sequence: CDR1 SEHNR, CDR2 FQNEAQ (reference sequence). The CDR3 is CASRTGGGTEAFF. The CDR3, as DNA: TGTGCCAGCAGGACAGGGGGAGGCACTGAAGCTTTCTTT.

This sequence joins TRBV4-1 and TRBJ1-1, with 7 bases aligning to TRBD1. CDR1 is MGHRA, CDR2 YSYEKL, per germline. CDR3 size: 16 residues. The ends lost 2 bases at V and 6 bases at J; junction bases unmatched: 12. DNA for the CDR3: TGCGCCAGCAGCCAAAGTACAGGGGAAGGTTACTCTGAAGCTTTCTTT. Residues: CASSQSTGEGYSEAFF.

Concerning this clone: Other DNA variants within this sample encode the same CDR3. The CDR3 spells CATSGVGANTGELFF. In DNA, the CDR3 is TGTGCCACCAGTGGCGTGGGGGCTAATACCGGGGAGCTGTTTTTT. The V gene is TRBV24-1, the J gene TRBJ2-2; D might be TRBD1 (6 bases). Trimming removed 5 bases from V and 5 bases from J, with 14 bases in between. The CDR3 loop spans 15 amino acids. Germline CDR1 KGHDR, CDR2 SFDVKD.

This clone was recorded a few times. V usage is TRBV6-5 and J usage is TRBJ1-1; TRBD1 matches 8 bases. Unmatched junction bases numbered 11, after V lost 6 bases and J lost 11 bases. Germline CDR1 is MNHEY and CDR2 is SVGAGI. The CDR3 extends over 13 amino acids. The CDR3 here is CASRPYLTGAAFF. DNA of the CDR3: TGTGCCAGCAGACCATATCTGACAGGGGCGGCTTTCTTT.

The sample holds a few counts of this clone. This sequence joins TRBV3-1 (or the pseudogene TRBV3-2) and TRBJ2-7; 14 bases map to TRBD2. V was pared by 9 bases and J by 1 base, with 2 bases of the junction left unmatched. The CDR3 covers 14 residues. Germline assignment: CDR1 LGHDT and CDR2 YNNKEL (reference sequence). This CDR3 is CASGTSGGSYEQYF. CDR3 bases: TGTGCCAGTGGGACTAGCGGGGGTTCCTACGAGCAGTACTTC.

Here the CDR3 reads CASSQDKASGGVRDTQYF. CDR3 nucleotide sequence: TGTGCCAGCAGCCAAGATAAGGCTAGCGGGGGGGTAAGGGATACGCAGTATTTT. The chain carries TRBV4-2 and TRBJ2-3, with 12 positions matching TRBD2. Germline trimming cut 0 bases from V and 6 bases from J; bases unmatched to any gene: 10. Germline V gives CDR1 LGHNA, CDR2 YNFKEQ. This CDR3 is 18 amino acids long.

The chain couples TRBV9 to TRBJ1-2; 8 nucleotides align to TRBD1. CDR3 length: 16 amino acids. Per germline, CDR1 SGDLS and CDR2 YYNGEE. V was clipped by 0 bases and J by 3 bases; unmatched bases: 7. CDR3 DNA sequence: TGTGCCAGCAGCGTAGATAGACAGGGGAAAGACTATGGCTACACCTTC. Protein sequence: CASSVDRQGKDYGYTF.

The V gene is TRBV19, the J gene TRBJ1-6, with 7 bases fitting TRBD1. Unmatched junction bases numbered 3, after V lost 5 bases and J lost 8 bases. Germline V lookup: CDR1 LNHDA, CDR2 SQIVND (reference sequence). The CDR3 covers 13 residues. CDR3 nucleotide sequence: TGTGCCAGTAGTTTTGACAGGGATTCACCCCTCCACTTT. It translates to CASSFDRDSPLHF.

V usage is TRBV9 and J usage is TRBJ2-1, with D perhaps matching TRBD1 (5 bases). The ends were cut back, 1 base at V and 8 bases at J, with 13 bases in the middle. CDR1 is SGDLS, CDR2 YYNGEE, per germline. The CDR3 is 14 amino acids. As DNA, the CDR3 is TGTGCCAGCAGCGTAAACCCAGGGTCGGATGAGCAGTTCTTC. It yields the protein CASSVNPGSDEQFF.

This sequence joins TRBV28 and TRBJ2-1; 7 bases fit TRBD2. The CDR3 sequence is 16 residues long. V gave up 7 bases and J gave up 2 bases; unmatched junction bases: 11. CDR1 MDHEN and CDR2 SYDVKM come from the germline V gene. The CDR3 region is CASIPPLSGTYNEQFF. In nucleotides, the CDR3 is TGTGCCAGCATCCCCCCTCTGAGCGGGACCTACAATGAGCAGTTCTTC.

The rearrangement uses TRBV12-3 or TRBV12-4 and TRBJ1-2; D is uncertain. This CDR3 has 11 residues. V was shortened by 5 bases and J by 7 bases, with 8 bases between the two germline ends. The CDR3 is CASSRESGYTF. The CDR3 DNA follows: TGTGCCAGCAGTCGGGAGAGTGGCTACACCTTC.

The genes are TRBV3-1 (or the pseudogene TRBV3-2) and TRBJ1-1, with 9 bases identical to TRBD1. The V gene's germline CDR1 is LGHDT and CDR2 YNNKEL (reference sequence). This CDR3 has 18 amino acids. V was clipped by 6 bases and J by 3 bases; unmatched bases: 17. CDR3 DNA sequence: TGTGCCAGCAGTCGTCCCGGGACAGGGAGACTGAGGCACACTGAAGCTTTCTTT. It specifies CASSRPGTGRLRHTEAFF.

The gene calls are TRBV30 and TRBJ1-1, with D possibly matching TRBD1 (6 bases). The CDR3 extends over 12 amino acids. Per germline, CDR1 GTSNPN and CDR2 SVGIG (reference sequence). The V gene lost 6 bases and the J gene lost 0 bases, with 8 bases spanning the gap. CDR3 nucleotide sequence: TGTGCCTGCAGGGGCATGAACACTGAAGCTTTCTTT. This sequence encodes CACRGMNTEAFF.

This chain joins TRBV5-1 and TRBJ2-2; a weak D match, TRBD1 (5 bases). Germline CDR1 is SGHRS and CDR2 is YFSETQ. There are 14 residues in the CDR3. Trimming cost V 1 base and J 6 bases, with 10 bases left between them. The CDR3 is CASSLQGPPGELFF. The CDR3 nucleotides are TGCGCCAGCAGCTTGCAGGGCCCGCCCGGGGAGCTGTTTTTT.

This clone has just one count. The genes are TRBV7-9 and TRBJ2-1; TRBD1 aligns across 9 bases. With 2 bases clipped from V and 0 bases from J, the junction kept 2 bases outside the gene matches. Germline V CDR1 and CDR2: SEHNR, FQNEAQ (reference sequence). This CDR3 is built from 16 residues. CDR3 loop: CASSLMGQGSYNEQFF. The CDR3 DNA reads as TGTGCCAGCAGCTTAATGGGACAGGGCTCCTACAATGAGCAGTTCTTC.

The CDR3 is CASSLAGHYSNQPQHF. CDR3 DNA sequence: TGTGCCAGCAGCTTGGCGGGACATTATAGCAATCAGCCCCAGCATTTT. The chain employs TRBV5-6 and TRBJ1-5; perhaps TRBD1 as D (6 bases). Deletions cut 0 bases from V and 0 bases from J, with 10 bases between. The CDR3 length is 16 residues. Per germline, CDR1 SGHDT and CDR2 YYEEEE.

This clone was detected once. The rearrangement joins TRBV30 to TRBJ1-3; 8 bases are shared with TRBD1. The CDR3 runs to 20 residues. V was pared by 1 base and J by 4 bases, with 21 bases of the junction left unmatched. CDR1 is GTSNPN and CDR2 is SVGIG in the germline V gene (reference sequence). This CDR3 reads CAWSELRGRSYKPEGNTIYF. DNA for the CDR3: TGTGCCTGGAGTGAACTCAGGGGGCGTTCGTACAAACCCGAAGGAAACACCATATATTTT.

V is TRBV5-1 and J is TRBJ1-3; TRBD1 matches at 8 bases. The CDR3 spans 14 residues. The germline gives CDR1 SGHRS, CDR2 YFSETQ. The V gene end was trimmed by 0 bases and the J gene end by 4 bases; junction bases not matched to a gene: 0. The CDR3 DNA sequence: TGCGCCAGCAGCTTGGGGACAGGGGGAAACACCATATATTTT. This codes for CASSLGTGGNTIYF. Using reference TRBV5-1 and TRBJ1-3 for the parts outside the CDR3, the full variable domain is KAGVTQTPRYLIKTRGQQVTLSCSPISGHRSVSWYQQTPGQGLQFLFEYFSETQRNKGNFPGRFSGRQFSNSRSEMNVSTLELGDSALYLCASSLGTGGNTIYFGEGSWLTVV.

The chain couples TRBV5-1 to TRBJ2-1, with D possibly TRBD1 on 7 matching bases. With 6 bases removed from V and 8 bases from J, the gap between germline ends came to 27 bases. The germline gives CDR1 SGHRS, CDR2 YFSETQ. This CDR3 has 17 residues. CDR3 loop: CASMKGGGYGIGYEQFF. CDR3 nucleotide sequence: TGCGCCAGCATGAAAGGAGGGGGCTACGGTATCGGCTATGAGCAGTTCTTC. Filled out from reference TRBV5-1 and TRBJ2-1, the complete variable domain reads KAGVTQTPRYLIKTRGQQVTLSCSPISGHRSVSWYQQTPGQGLQFLFEYFSETQRNKGNFPGRFSGRQFSNSRSEMNVSTLELGDSALYLCASMKGGGYGIGYEQFFGPGTRLTVL.

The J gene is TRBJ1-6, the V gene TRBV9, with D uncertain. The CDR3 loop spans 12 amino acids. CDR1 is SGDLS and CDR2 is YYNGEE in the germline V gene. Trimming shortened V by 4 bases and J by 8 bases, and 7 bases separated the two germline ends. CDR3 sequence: CASSYTDSPLHF. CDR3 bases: TGTGCCAGCAGCTATACAGATTCACCCCTCCACTTT.

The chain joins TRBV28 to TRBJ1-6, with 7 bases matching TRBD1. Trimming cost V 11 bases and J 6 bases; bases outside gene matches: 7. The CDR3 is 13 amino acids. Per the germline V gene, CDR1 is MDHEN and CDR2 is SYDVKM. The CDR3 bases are TGTGCCGGAGGGGGCGGCTTTAATTCACCCCTCCACTTT. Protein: CAGGGGFNSPLHF.

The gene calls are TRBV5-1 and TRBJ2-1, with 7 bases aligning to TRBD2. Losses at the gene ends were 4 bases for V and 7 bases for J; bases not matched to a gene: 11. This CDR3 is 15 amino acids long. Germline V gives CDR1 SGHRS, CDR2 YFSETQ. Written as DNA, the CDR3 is TGCGCCAGCAGCGGACTAGGAGGGCCACCGAATGAGCAGTTCTTC. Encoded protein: CASSGLGGPPNEQFF.